The entry below describes one T cell receptor (beta chain). No antigen is known for it. Extraction of roughly 1.8 micrograms of genomic DNA from cryopreserved PBMCs supplied material for TCR beta libraries. These data are taken from a study of cytotoxic CD8 clonotypes in ibrutinib-treated CLL. Findings and limits, study-wide: For progressing versus sustained-remission patients, sampling times were not the same.

This table comes from immunoSEQ multiplex PCR, and its TCRdb copy is limited to in-frame clones, with some not included. The sample includes tens of thousands of clones, roughly 71% seen only once; the top ten take about 40%. The sequence came from a human donor with chronic lymphocytic leukemia. Specimen: PBMCs, collected after 12 months of ibrutinib treatment.

In nucleotides, the CDR3 is TGTGCCAGCAGCGAATTTCTTCTAGCGGGAGGATACAATGAGCAGTTCTTC. Protein: CASSEFLLAGGYNEQFF. The chain carries TRBV7-9 and TRBJ2-1; 11 bases agree with TRBD2. CDR3 length: 17 residues. Trimming cost V 5 bases and J 4 bases; bases outside gene matches: 10. From germline, CDR1 is SEHNR and CDR2 FQNEAQ (reference sequence).